These T cell receptor beta chains were read from a single sample in a study of OX40 agonist ivuxolimab in advanced cancers. Clones were sequenced by immunoSEQ multiplex PCR, and TCRdb holds only the in-frame ones, with some missing. Here the sample spans tens of thousands of clones, around 89% being singletons. Specimen: CD4+ or CD8+ T cells sorted from blood, collected in a trial of the OX40 agonist ivuxolimab. These receptors all stem from an adult with an advanced solid tumor such as melanoma, head and neck, liver or kidney cancer. CDR3s include the opening cysteine and the closing phenylalanine or tryptophan. The order of the fields is CDR3 DNA, CDR3 protein, clone size, D gene, V gene, J gene. A D gene is named only where the DNA matches it firmly. The listing skips clone size in some rows; elsewhere it reads once, few, many or a size class.

DNA: TGTGCCAGCAGTTTCTTGAGCTCCTACGAGCAGTACTTC
CDR3: CASSFLSSYEQYF
size: .
D: .
V: TRBV28
J: TRBJ2-7

DNA: TGTGCCAGTAGTCCAGGACTAGTTGCGAATGAGCAGTTCTTC
CDR3: CASSPGLVANEQFF
size: .
D: TRBD2
V: TRBV19
J: TRBJ2-1

DNA: TGTGCCAGCAGTTTATATCGGGGGGCCATGGCTGAAGCTTTCTTT
CDR3: CASSLYRGAMAEAFF
size: once
D: .
V: TRBV28
J: TRBJ1-1

DNA: TGTGCCAGCAGTACCCTCGACATCACCCTCCAAGAGACCCAGTACTTC
CDR3: CASSTLDITLQETQYF
size: .
D: .
V: TRBV28
J: TRBJ2-5

DNA: TGTGCCAGAAGCGAGGGCGCGACCCCTAACAATGAGCAGTTCTTC
CDR3: CARSEGATPNNEQFF
size: .
D: .
V: TRBV5-3
J: TRBJ2-1

DNA: TGTGCCAGCAGCCTGACAGGGTCGTACAACGAGCAGTACTTC
CDR3: CASSLTGSYNEQYF
size: .
D: TRBD1
V: TRBV7-2
J: TRBJ2-7

DNA: TGTGCCAGCAGCTTGGCTGGACTAAACAATGAGCAGTTCTTC
CDR3: CASSLAGLNNEQFF
size: .
D: .
V: TRBV5-6
J: TRBJ2-1

DNA: TGTGCCAGCAGTTACTTACGGACTAGCTACGAGCAGTACTTC
CDR3: CASSYLRTSYEQYF
size: .
D: TRBD2
V: TRBV6-5
J: TRBJ2-7

DNA: TGTGCCAGCAGCTTGCTGGGACAGGACATCTACGAGCAGTACTTC
CDR3: CASSLLGQDIYEQYF
size: .
D: TRBD1
V: TRBV7-9
J: TRBJ2-7

DNA: TGTGCCAGTAGAAGGGACACCGGGGAGCTGTTTTTT
CDR3: CASRRDTGELFF
size: .
D: .
V: TRBV19
J: TRBJ2-2

DNA: TGTGCCAGCAGTTGGGCGGGGCGGGGATACGAGCAGTACTTC
CDR3: CASSWAGRGYEQYF
size: once
D: .
V: TRBV27
J: TRBJ2-7

DNA: TGTGCCAGCAGCCCTCGGGTAGCGGGAGTAGGTCCGAACACCGGGGAGCTGTTTTTT
CDR3: CASSPRVAGVGPNTGELFF
size: .
D: TRBD2
V: TRBV28
J: TRBJ2-2

DNA: TGTGCCAGTAGTATTCTTTTGACAGTCTACAATGAGCAGTTCTTC
CDR3: CASSILLTVYNEQFF
size: .
D: .
V: TRBV19
J: TRBJ2-1

DNA: TGTGCCAGCATTGAGAACCAGGGGAATCAGCCCCAGCATTTT
CDR3: CASIENQGNQPQHF
size: .
D: .
V: TRBV28
J: TRBJ1-5

DNA: TGTGCCAGCAGCTTAGGGCAGTATAGCAATCAGCCCCAGCATTTT
CDR3: CASSLGQYSNQPQHF
size: .
D: .
V: TRBV7-9
J: TRBJ1-5

DNA: TGTGCCAGCAGTATGGACAGAGCCTCTGGAAACACCATATATTTT
CDR3: CASSMDRASGNTIYF
size: .
D: .
V: TRBV9
J: TRBJ1-3

DNA: TGTGCCAGTAGCGGGAGAGAGGGCTACGAGCAGTACTTC
CDR3: CASSGREGYEQYF
size: .
D: .
V: TRBV19
J: TRBJ2-7

DNA: TGTGCCAGTAGTATAGGCAGGGGCACCGGGGAGCTGTTTTTT
CDR3: CASSIGRGTGELFF
size: .
D: .
V: TRBV19
J: TRBJ2-2

DNA: TGTGCCTGGAGTCTACAAACCTCACTAGCTAACTATGGCTACACCTTC
CDR3: CAWSLQTSLANYGYTF
size: large
D: .
V: TRBV30
J: TRBJ1-2

DNA: TGTGCCAGCAGCTTGGGGTGGGGAAGCTCCTACGAGCAGTACTTC
CDR3: CASSLGWGSSYEQYF
size: .
D: .
V: TRBV5-4
J: TRBJ2-7

DNA: TGTGCCAGCAGCCCCGGACTTCCCTACGAGCAGTACTTC
CDR3: CASSPGLPYEQYF
size: .
D: .
V: TRBV7-6
J: TRBJ2-7

DNA: TGTGCCAGCAGCTTAGCGGGAGGGCCCTACAATGAGCAGTTCTTC
CDR3: CASSLAGGPYNEQFF
size: .
D: TRBD2
V: TRBV7-3
J: TRBJ2-1

DNA: TGTGCCAGCAGCCAAGATCGGAGGGACACAACCTCTGGAAACACCATATATTTT
CDR3: CASSQDRRDTTSGNTIYF
size: .
D: .
V: TRBV4-2
J: TRBJ1-3

DNA: TGTGCCAGCAGTATAAGGACGGGGCATGAAAAACTGTTTTTT
CDR3: CASSIRTGHEKLFF
size: .
D: .
V: TRBV28
J: TRBJ1-4

DNA: TGCAGCGTGAACCTAGCGGATCCTAGCACAGATACGCAGTATTTT
CDR3: CSVNLADPSTDTQYF
size: once
D: TRBD2
V: TRBV29-1
J: TRBJ2-3

DNA: TGTGCCAGCAGCTTAAGCCCGTGGACAGCCATCCCGAACACCGGGGAGCTGTTTTTT
CDR3: CASSLSPWTAIPNTGELFF
size: .
D: .
V: TRBV7-9
J: TRBJ2-2

DNA: TGCGCCAGCAGCTTGGACGGCCTGGCGACCGATGAGCAGTTCTTC
CDR3: CASSLDGLATDEQFF
size: .
D: .
V: TRBV5-1
J: TRBJ2-1

DNA: TGCGCCAGCAGCCAAAGGCTAGCGGGAGTGGTTTACGAGCAGTACTTC
CDR3: CASSQRLAGVVYEQYF
size: once
D: TRBD2
V: TRBV4-1
J: TRBJ2-7

DNA: TGCGCCAGCAGTCAATCGTTGGGATCCGGGGCCAACGTCCTGACTTTC
CDR3: CASSQSLGSGANVLTF
size: .
D: .
V: TRBV23-1
J: TRBJ2-6

DNA: TGTGCCAGTAGTATAGATATGCTAGTCGGGGGGACCGGGGAGCTGTTTTTT
CDR3: CASSIDMLVGGTGELFF
size: few
D: TRBD2
V: TRBV19
J: TRBJ2-2

DNA: TGTGCCAGCAGCTCCACTTTCAGTTTGAACACTGAAGCTTTCTTT
CDR3: CASSSTFSLNTEAFF
size: .
D: .
V: TRBV5-4
J: TRBJ1-1

DNA: TGTGCCAGCAGCTGGGGGACAGGGGTCTACGAGCAGTACTTC
CDR3: CASSWGTGVYEQYF
size: .
D: TRBD1
V: TRBV5-6
J: TRBJ2-7

DNA: TGTGCCAGCAGCGTAGAGTCGGGCCAGCCCCAGCATTTT
CDR3: CASSVESGQPQHF
size: .
D: .
V: TRBV9
J: TRBJ1-5

DNA: TGTGCCAGTAGTATTGCAACATTAAACGGGGAGCTGTTTTTT
CDR3: CASSIATLNGELFF
size: .
D: .
V: TRBV19
J: TRBJ2-2

DNA: TGTGCCAGCAGCCCGGAGGCGGGAGGGCCTAGGGACGAGCAGTACTTC
CDR3: CASSPEAGGPRDEQYF
size: .
D: TRBD2
V: TRBV7-9
J: TRBJ2-7

DNA: TGTGCCAGCAGCTTGGGGAGATTCTACGAGCAGTACTTC
CDR3: CASSLGRFYEQYF
size: .
D: .
V: TRBV5-6
J: TRBJ2-7

DNA: TGTGCCAGCAGTTCCCTTGGTAACTCCTACGAGCAGTACTTC
CDR3: CASSSLGNSYEQYF
size: .
D: .
V: TRBV27
J: TRBJ2-7

DNA: TGTGCCAGCAGCCTAGAGGAACGGGAGTTTGGCAATGAGCAGTTCTTC
CDR3: CASSLEEREFGNEQFF
size: once
D: .
V: TRBV13
J: TRBJ2-1

DNA: TGTGCCAGCAGCTCCGGGACAGGCTCCTACGAGCAGTACTTC
CDR3: CASSSGTGSYEQYF
size: .
D: TRBD1
V: TRBV4-2
J: TRBJ2-7

DNA: TGTGCCAGCAGTTTAGAAGCGGGGACCTACAATGAGCAGTTCTTC
CDR3: CASSLEAGTYNEQFF
size: .
D: TRBD2
V: TRBV27
J: TRBJ2-1

DNA: TGCGCCAGCAGCCAAGATATTGTAGCGGTTCCATTGGAGGTAACAGATACGCAGTATTTT
CDR3: CASSQDIVAVPLEVTDTQYF
size: .
D: .
V: TRBV4-1
J: TRBJ2-3

DNA: TGCGCCAGCAGCCAAGATCCTAGCGGGAGTGTATACGAGCAGTACTTC
CDR3: CASSQDPSGSVYEQYF
size: .
D: TRBD2
V: TRBV4-3
J: TRBJ2-7

DNA: TGTGCCAGTAGTATGGATGGAAACACCATATATTTT
CDR3: CASSMDGNTIYF
size: .
D: .
V: TRBV19
J: TRBJ1-3

DNA: TGTGCCAGCAGCCGCCCGGGGACTAGCCAGCAGTACTTC
CDR3: CASSRPGTSQQYF
size: .
D: TRBD2
V: TRBV9
J: TRBJ2-7

DNA: TGTGCCAGCAGCTCTGGGGACGGCAGTGAAAAACTGTTTTTT
CDR3: CASSSGDGSEKLFF
size: .
D: .
V: TRBV7-9
J: TRBJ1-4

DNA: TGTGCCAGCAGCCGTAAAGCGGGACTCTCCTACGAGCAGTACTTC
CDR3: CASSRKAGLSYEQYF
size: .
D: .
V: TRBV21-1
J: TRBJ2-7

DNA: TGTGCCAGTAGTGATCTAGCGGGAGCCTACAATGAGCAGTTCTTC
CDR3: CASSDLAGAYNEQFF
size: .
D: TRBD2
V: TRBV19
J: TRBJ2-1

DNA: TGTGCCAGCAGAAATAACTACGAGCAGTACTTC
CDR3: CASRNNYEQYF
size: .
D: .
V: TRBV11-2
J: TRBJ2-7

DNA: TGTGCCAGCAGCCAAGATAGCTTCAAAGCTTTCTTT
CDR3: CASSQDSFKAFF
size: .
D: .
V: TRBV14
J: TRBJ1-1

DNA: TGCAGCGTTGTCCCGATAACGCCAGAAAGCTCCTACAATGAGCAGTTCTTC
CDR3: CSVVPITPESSYNEQFF
size: .
D: .
V: TRBV29-1
J: TRBJ2-1

DNA: TGTGCCAGCAGCATGGTCGACTCTGGGGCCAACGTCCTGACTTTC
CDR3: CASSMVDSGANVLTF
size: once
D: .
V: TRBV28
J: TRBJ2-6

DNA: TGTGCCAGTAGTATACAGGGCGGGCAGTACTACGAGCAGTACTTC
CDR3: CASSIQGGQYYEQYF
size: .
D: .
V: TRBV19
J: TRBJ2-7

DNA: TGTGCCAGCTCACCACCGTACACGGTTACTGACAATGAGCAGTTCTTC
CDR3: CASSPPYTVTDNEQFF
size: .
D: .
V: TRBV18
J: TRBJ2-1